This T cell receptor beta chain was captured by sequencing in a study of Ad26.COV2.S vaccination and SARS-CoV-2 variants. Treatment meaning: some 20 received Ad26.COV2.S at low or high dose, single or two shots; roughly five received placebo; per-sample allocation not given. Day 63 after the first injection of vaccine or placebo was the sampling time. Cohort 1b enrolled adults aged 18-55 years in Boston. The protocol was immunoSEQ multiplex PCR, while the TCRdb copy is restricted to in-frame clones and leaves out a portion. This table holds about 350,000 clones, about 88% found once. The receptor comes from a person between 18 and 65 years old who received the Ad26.COV2.S COVID-19 vaccine or a placebo. The sequencing here drew on peripheral blood, taken in a trial of Ad26.COV2.S vaccine versus placebo.

CDR3 amino acids: CASSDSRQLNEKLFF. DNA for the CDR3: TGTGCCAGCAGTGATTCAAGACAGCTTAATGAAAAACTGTTTTTT. This sequence joins TRBV2 and TRBJ1-4, with a possible D match to TRBD1 (5 bases). This CDR3 spans 15 amino acids. Germline CDR1 reads SNHLY; CDR2 reads FYNNEI. V lost 3 bases and J lost 4, with 12 bases in between.